This T cell receptor beta chain was captured by sequencing in a study of cytomegalovirus exposure and HLA in healthy donors (TCRdb year 2017). Broadly, across the study: An earlier analysis of 587 of the donors reported under 300 Gb of sequence data and 95 million to 140 million unique TCR beta sequences obtained from some 200 million T cells. The study used immunosequencing to profile the T cell repertoires of 600 to 850 subjects and linked those repertoires to cytomegalovirus serostatus. The study aimed to test whether signatures of past pathogen exposure could be identified by cataloging public T cell receptors. Around 320 gigabases of sequencing data and some 85 million unique TCR sequences were included in an early release covering about 620 HLA-typed donors. Class I and class II HLA loci were covered by the typing at four-digit resolution. Of the approximately 370 genotyped donors, roughly 76% were placed in the genetic ancestry cluster associated with self-reported Caucasian donors. All discovery cohort repertoires had been generated using a single sequencing platform. Rather than drawing on any new phenotypic data, the later analysis identified candidate immune exposures from TCR beta sequences and the way those sequences occurred across donors. The study combined high-throughput TCR immunosequencing, statistical association of individual TCRs with disease status, and machine learning to predict cytomegalovirus infection status. A later analysis re-analyzed previously published TCR beta repertoires from 600 to 850 donors and added high-resolution HLA genotyping to study TCR occurrence patterns. Typing coverage differed by locus: A, B, C, DRB1 and DQB1 were typed in about 629-630 donors, DQA1 in 500 to 550, DPA1 in approximately 600, and DPB1 in just under 490. Among approximately 370 genotyped donors of the cohort, an average of approximately 200,000 unique TCR beta nucleotide sequences was sequenced per donor, of which about 18% were non-productive. An earlier analysis of approximately 630 of the donors applied high-throughput TCR beta sequencing to assess whether each TCR beta V gene segment acted as functional or pseudogenic. A handful of DR-DQ haplotypes were handled as single units for association and clustering because linkage in the cohort was strong. Genome-wide SNP genotypes for about 65% of the 666 donors were used in a later genetic analysis, which treated that subset as a discovery cohort. A separate validation cohort of some 130 different subjects was used in addition to the roughly 720-subject first cohort. Donor age, sex, ethnicity and CMV serostatus were compiled together with the repertoire data. The research as a whole found: It was suggested by the authors that the approach could potentially be generalized to other disease states and immunological phenotypes. Over 15 rarely observed V segments, including chromosome 9 orphons, were excluded from the earlier analysis of about 500 of the donors because counts were too low. A few of the identified cytomegalovirus-associated TCR beta chains were confirmed in vitro to be specific for cytomegalovirus antigens. An earlier analysis of 587 of the donors showed that most TCR beta V segments appeared in productive rearrangements either about 90% or about 30% of the time, which broadly matched IMGT annotations. Compared with the roughly 670-donor mean, donors in an Asian-associated ancestry cluster had fewer N-insertions in productive TCRs, according to a later genetic analysis. Cytomegalovirus status was reported to be diagnosed by the classifier with high specificity and sensitivity in both the original and validation cohorts. When HLA alleles, especially DR and DQ, strongly co-occurred, attributing TCR associations to individual alleles was difficult. A further reported finding was that TCR beta sequences accurately predicted the HLA-A and HLA-B alleles for most subjects in the first cohort. V-gene and J-gene trimming of TCR beta chains was associated with a missense DCLRE1C variant in a later genetic analysis, and the association was replicated in an independent cohort. The 87-base-pair reads could not distinguish some IMGT-functional V segments, including TRBV6-2 and TRBV6-3, so those segments were excluded. According to a later analysis, parvovirus B19, influenza, CMV and Epstein-Barr virus appeared linked to several top co-occurrence clusters. Presence/absence analyses assumed roughly uniform sequencing depth across donors, an assumption that may not hold. In a later analysis, most CMV-associated TCR beta chains were found to appear HLA-restricted, with HLA associations seemingly driven largely by CMV exposure. At a false discovery rate of 0.05, a later analysis linked approximately 18,000 TCR beta sequences to specific HLA alleles. Because some donors lacked HLA typing at each locus, the association tests relied only on the typed subset. The study listed around 160 TCR beta chains as associated with cytomegalovirus. A later analysis found that TCR association rates varied across HLA loci, with DRB1 alleles showing the most associated TCRs and HLA-C alleles the fewest. Most TCR sequences were seen in very few donors, while some public TCRs were found in many individuals. The sequencing pipeline was judged likely to have produced a cluster of highly shared sequence variants as a technical artifact. Linkage disequilibrium might explain the correlated functional status among segregating V segments, but an unknown experimental factor could not be ruled out. Compared with equally common non-associated chains, HLA-associated TCR beta chains in a later analysis were more clonally expanded and had lower generation probabilities. In this cohort, only TCR beta chains were sequenced, and detectable features were limited by the absence of alpha or paired-chain data. CMV serostatus was the only immune exposure information available for the cohort.

A remark on this clone: Its antigen is currently not known. Base qualities are not provided; no much larger clone lies one nucleotide away.

The cohort consisted of fewer than 700 healthy bone marrow donors. Cohort members were all nominally healthy when sampled, although unrecorded immune exposures were likely present. The donor was CMV seropositive and was included in the group of almost 300 seropositive cohort members. A peripheral blood sample was provided by each donor, and peripheral blood mononuclear cells were used for TCR beta sequencing. Genomic DNA extraction from the blood cell samples was performed with the Qiagen DNeasy Blood Extraction Kit. The protocol used for the library was the immunoSEQ multiplex PCR assay. A mixture of 60 forward primers for TCR Vbeta segments and 13 reverse primers for TCR Jbeta segments was used in the multiplex PCR. A multiplex PCR assay on genomic DNA amplified the CDR3 region of rearranged TCR beta genes. Amplified TCR beta libraries were sequenced as 87-base-pair reads on the Illumina HiSeq System. The paper's processing steps were these. A later analysis tallied around 87 million unique TCR beta chains across the 666 repertoires, and 10 million to 11 million of those chains were shared by two or more donors. Raw reads were error-corrected and collapsed into unique sequences by a nearest-neighbor algorithm in which closely related sequences were merged to remove PCR and sequencing errors. To assign V, D and J gene segments, CDR3 sequences were aligned to IMGT reference sequences. For a sequence to be retained, at least a six-nucleotide match to both a V gene segment and a J gene segment was required. Rearrangements were called productive when the CDR3 lacked stop codons and stayed in frame with V and J; all others were non-productive. CDR3 was defined according to IMGT convention as the region running from the second conserved V-encoded cysteine to the conserved J-encoded phenylalanine. The earlier analysis of 587 of the donors excluded sequences that lacked an unambiguous match to a single V gene segment. In an earlier analysis of about 590 of the donors, a V segment was called functional when productive rearrangements were above 56.7%, and segregating when the standard deviation between donors exceeded 5%. A statistical classification framework was built to diagnose cytomegalovirus status from the catalog of TCR beta chain sequences. A later analysis assigned V and J genes by comparing TCR nucleotide sequences with IMGT/GENE-DB human TR gene sequences. A later analysis assigned CDR3 sequences and most-parsimonious VDJ recombination scenarios with the TCRdist pipeline. In a later analysis, every TCR beta chain was defined by the combination of its CDR3 amino acid sequence and its V-gene family, and reads without a unique V-gene family were dropped. In a later analysis, fewer than 650 highly shared, low-generation-probability nucleotide sequences were removed to address suspected cross-contamination and a sequencing artifact. In a later analysis, a clonal expansion index for each public chain was calculated from normalized within-repertoire ranks of inferred template counts. A later analysis computed generation probabilities with a VDJ recombination model fitted to out-of-frame rearrangements, and checked the results against IGoR. In a later analysis, TCR-TCR, TCR-HLA and TCR-CMV co-occurrence was scored with hypergeometric tests, and a repertoire-size bias correction was applied to TCR pairs. A later analysis estimated false discovery rates by permuting HLA or CMV assignments 20 times. A later analysis grouped co-occurring TCRs with DBSCAN, adding TCRdist sequence similarity when clustering within HLA-allele-positive subsets. Repertoires with fewer than 30,000 or more than 120,000 public chains, plus five repertoires with anomalous nucleotide sharing, were excluded from co-occurrence clustering. As stored in TCRdb, this immuneACCESS dataset retains in-frame rearrangements with V and J assigned. A fraction of the clones does not appear; measured against another copy, unresolved V genes explain less than half of the discrepancy, and the remainder lacks a known reason. The DNA was the basis for D and trimming; V, J and clone size are from that table. The sample table holds over 120,000 clones, of which 70% were seen once. The ten largest make up roughly 1.9% of the sample.

The CDR3, from cysteine to phenylalanine, totals 13 residues. Only the CDR3 region is kept as DNA, spanning 39 bases read in frame from base 1. The junction carries 16 bases between V and J, which are trimmed by 6 bases and 8 bases respectively. According to the germline V gene, CDR1 reads SNHLY and CDR2 reads FYNNEI. This TCR came from a woman in her sixties or seventies in good health and CMV-seropositive. The sequence links TRBV2 to TRBJ1-2; TRBD1 might be the D gene, on 6 matching bases. Source material: PBMCs. The DNA sequence reads TGTGCCAGCAGCCTTATACAGGGCGGCGGCTACACCTTC. Its amino acids are CASSLIQGGGYTF. Full variable domain (CDR3 extended with the reference TRBV2 and TRBJ1-2 proteins): EPEVTQTPSHQVTQMGQEVILRCVPISNHLYFYWYRQILGQKVEFLVSFYNNEISEKSEIFDDQFSVERPDGSNFTLKIRSTKLEDSAMYFCASSLIQGGGYTFGSGTRLTVV.